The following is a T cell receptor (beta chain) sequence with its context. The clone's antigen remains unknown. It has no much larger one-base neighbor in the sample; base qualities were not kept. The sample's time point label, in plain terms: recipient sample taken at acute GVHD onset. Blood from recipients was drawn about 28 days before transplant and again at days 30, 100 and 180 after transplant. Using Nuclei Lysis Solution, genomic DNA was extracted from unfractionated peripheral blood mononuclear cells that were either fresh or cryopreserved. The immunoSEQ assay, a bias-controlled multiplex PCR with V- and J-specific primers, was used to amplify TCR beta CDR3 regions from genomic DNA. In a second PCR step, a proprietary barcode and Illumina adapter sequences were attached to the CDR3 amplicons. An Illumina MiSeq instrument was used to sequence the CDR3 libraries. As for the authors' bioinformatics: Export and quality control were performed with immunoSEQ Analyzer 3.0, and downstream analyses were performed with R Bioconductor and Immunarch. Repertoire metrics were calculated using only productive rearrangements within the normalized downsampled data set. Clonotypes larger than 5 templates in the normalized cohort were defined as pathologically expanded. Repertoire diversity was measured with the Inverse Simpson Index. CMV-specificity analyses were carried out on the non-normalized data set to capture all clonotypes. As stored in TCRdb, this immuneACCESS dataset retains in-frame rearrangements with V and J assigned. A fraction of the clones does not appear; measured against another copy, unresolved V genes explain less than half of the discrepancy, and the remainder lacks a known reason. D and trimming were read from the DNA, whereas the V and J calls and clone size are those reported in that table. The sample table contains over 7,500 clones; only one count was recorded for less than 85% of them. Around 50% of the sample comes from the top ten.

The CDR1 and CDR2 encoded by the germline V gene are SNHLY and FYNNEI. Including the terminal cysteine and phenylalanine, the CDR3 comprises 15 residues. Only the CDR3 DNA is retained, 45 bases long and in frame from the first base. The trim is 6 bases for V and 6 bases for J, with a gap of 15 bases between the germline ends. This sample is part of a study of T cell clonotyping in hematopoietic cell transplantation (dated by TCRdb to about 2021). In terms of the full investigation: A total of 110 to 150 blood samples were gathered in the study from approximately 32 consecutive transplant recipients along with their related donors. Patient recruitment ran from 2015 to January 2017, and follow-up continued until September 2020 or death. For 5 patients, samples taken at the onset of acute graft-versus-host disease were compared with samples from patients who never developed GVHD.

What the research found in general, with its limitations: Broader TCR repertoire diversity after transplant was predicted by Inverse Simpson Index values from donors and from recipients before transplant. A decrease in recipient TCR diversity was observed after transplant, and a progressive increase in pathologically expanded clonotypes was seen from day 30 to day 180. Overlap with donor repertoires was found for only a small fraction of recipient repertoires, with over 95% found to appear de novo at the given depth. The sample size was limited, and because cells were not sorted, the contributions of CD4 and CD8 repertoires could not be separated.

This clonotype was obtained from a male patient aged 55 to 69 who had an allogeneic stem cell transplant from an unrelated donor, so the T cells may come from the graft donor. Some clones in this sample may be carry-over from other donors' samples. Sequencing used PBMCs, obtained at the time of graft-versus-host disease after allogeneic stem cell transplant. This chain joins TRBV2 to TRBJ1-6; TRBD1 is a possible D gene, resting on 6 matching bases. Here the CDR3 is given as CASSTQGLGNSPLHF. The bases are TGTGCCAGCAGCACCCAGGGGTTAGGTAATTCACCCCTCCACTTT.